This T cell receptor (beta chain) was observed in a study of spatial heterogeneity in lung cancer. In the study overall: Detection consistently captured more beta-chain sequences than alpha-chain sequences.

Germline CDR1 reads SQVTM; CDR2 reads ANQGSEA. V shed 7 bases and J 10 bases; nucleotides not matched to a gene: 10. The CDR3 length is 14 residues. Unique molecular identifiers tagged every individual TCR cDNA molecule. TCRdb independently ran MiXCR on the 5' RACE reads; one entry per CDR3 protein. This table has under 15,000 distinct CDR3 sequences, 13% to 15% appearing once. General study results and limits: Resection blood, more than follow-up blood, showed ubiquitous expanded tumor TCRs.

By share, this clonotype ranks as medium-sized. Its antigen remains unknown. The sample's time point: sample taken at primary tumor resection. No cells were sorted before sequencing. The whole RNA sequenced was extracted from tumor, nontumor lung or frozen PBMC. The donor population consisted of more than 55 patients with untreated, early-stage non-small cell lung cancer. The chain links TRBV29-1 to TRBJ1-4; 12 positions match TRBD1. This clonotype was obtained from a female donor with early-stage non-small cell lung cancer. Sequencing used PBMCs, obtained at surgery. CDR3 DNA sequence: TGCAGCGCCTCCATTGGGACAGGGGGCGGAAAACTGTTTTTT. Its protein product is CSASIGTGGGKLFF.